The rows below give T cell receptor beta chains drawn from one sample of a study of CXCR3-negative and CXCR3-positive naive CD8 T cells. TCRdb processed the 5' RACE reads again and assigns one entry to each CDR3 protein, with no DNA. The sample includes over 55,000 distinct CDR3 sequences. The sample taken for sequencing was memory CD8+ T cells from blood. Every receptor here comes from a human donor in good health. Some clones in this sample may be carry-over from other donors' samples. Each CDR3 is given with its conserved first and last residue. Fields, in order: CDR3 protein, clone size, J gene, CDR3 length, V gene. Clone sizes are given selectively: once, few, many, or a class where the clone is expanded.

CSVVGQDSSYEQYF	-	TRBJ2-7	14	TRBV29-1
CASSEIGGGYEQYF	-	TRBJ2-7	14	TRBV6-1
CASSSGQNNSPLHF	-	TRBJ1-6	14	TRBV4-1
CASSPVDRHTEAFF	-	TRBJ1-1	14	TRBV18
CASSRNTEAFF	-	TRBJ1-1	11	TRBV19
CASSGTVTYEQYF	-	TRBJ2-7	13	TRBV11-2
CASSLSPADTQYF	-	TRBJ2-3	13	TRBV28
CASSDGRATSYNEQFF	-	TRBJ2-1	16	TRBV6-4
CSFTKPGGHEQFF	-	TRBJ2-1	13	TRBV29-1
CASSPSRAAYEKLFF	-	TRBJ1-4	15	TRBV7-2
CASSFKNTEAFF	-	TRBJ1-1	12	TRBV12-3/TRBV12-4
CAIRMDDSTDTQYF	-	TRBJ2-3	14	TRBV10-3
CASSFKAYKAEAFF	-	TRBJ1-1	14	TRBV12-3/TRBV12-4
CASSLSQGLMANEKLFF	-	TRBJ1-4	17	TRBV6-5
CSVWGQGPGELFF	-	TRBJ2-2	13	TRBV29-1
CASSLRQMGEKLFF	-	TRBJ1-4	14	TRBV7-8
CASRTTSYEQYF	-	TRBJ2-7	12	TRBV28
CASSLGANTGELFF	-	TRBJ2-2	14	TRBV5-6
CASSLASLAGGGNEQFF	-	TRBJ2-1	17	TRBV11-1
CSARGSGEHNEQFF	-	TRBJ2-1	14	TRBV20-1
CASSMGSGGYNEQFF	-	TRBJ2-1	15	TRBV19
CASSQEGGDSSYEQYF	-	TRBJ2-7	16	TRBV4-2
CASSPTGESSYNEQFF	-	TRBJ2-1	16	TRBV28
CASSVAPGANYGYTF	-	TRBJ1-2	15	TRBV9
CASSLAAGIPYNEQFF	-	TRBJ2-1	16	TRBV5-1
CSASIMPGSESSPLHF	-	TRBJ1-6	16	TRBV20-1
CASRRQGASSYNEQFF	-	TRBJ2-1	16	TRBV28
CATSQDRPTYEQYF	-	TRBJ2-7	14	TRBV15
CASSQEAEYSYNEQFF	medium-sized	TRBJ2-1	16	TRBV4-2
CASSLQGEAYHEQYF	-	TRBJ2-7	15	TRBV4-1
CASSPETSMGGYTF	-	TRBJ1-2	14	TRBV4-3
CASSPDSDYLSQFF	-	TRBJ2-1	14	TRBV11-3
CASSITSLSYNEQFF	-	TRBJ2-1	15	TRBV9
CSVFDSPRTGYTF	-	TRBJ1-2	13	TRBV29-1
CASRTGNTGELFF	-	TRBJ2-2	13	TRBV28
CASSFRGSLEYEQYF	-	TRBJ2-7	15	TRBV28
CSGSGGPDYNEQFF	-	TRBJ2-1	14	TRBV20-1
CASSDGLAGGNEQFF	-	TRBJ2-1	15	TRBV6-1
CASRPRGPSEAFF	-	TRBJ1-1	13	TRBV28
CASSPGTNSPLHF	-	TRBJ1-6	13	TRBV5-6